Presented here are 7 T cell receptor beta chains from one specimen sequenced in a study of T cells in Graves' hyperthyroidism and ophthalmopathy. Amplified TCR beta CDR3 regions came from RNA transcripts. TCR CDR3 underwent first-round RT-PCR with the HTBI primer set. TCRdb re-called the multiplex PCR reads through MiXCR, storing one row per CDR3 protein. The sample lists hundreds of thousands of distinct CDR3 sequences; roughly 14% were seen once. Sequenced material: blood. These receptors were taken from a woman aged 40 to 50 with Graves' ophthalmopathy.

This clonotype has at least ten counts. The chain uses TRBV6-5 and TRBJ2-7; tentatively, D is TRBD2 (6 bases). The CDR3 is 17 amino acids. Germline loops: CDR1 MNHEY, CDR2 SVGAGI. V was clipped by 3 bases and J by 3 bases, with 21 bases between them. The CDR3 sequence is CASSYERSRGALYEQYF. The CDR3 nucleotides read TGTGCCAGCAGTTATGAGCGGAGCCGCGGGGCCCTCTACGAGCAGTACTTC.

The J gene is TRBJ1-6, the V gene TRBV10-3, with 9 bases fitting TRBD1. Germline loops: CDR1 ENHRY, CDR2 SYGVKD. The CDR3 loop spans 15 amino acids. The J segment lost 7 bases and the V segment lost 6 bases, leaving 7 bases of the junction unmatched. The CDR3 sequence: CAISGTGGGNSPLHF. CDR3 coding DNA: TGTGCCATCAGCGGAACAGGGGGCGGGAATTCACCCCTCCACTTT.

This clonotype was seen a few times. CDR3 protein: CASRDWDRNTGELFF. CDR3 in DNA: TGTGCCAGCAGGGACTGGGACAGGAACACCGGGGAGCTGTTTTTT. The gene calls are TRBV28 and TRBJ2-2; TRBD1 agrees at 7 bases. This CDR3 is 15 amino acids long. J gave up 1 base and V 6 bases, and 5 bases lay outside the gene matches. CDR1 and CDR2 from the germline V gene are MDHEN and SYDVKM.

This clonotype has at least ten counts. The CDR3 spells CASRSGGNQPQHF. CDR3 sequence (DNA): TGTGCCAGCCGGTCCGGGGGCAATCAGCCCCAGCATTTT. The rearrangement joins TRBV6-2 or TRBV6-3 to TRBJ1-5; D is uncertain. The germline CDR1 and CDR2 sequences are MNHEY and SVGEGT. V was pared by 8 bases and J by 2 bases, with 10 bases between. This CDR3 has 13 amino acids.

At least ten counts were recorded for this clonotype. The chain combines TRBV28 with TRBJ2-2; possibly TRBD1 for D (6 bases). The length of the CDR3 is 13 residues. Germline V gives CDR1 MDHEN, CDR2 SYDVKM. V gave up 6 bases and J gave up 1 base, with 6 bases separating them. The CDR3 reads CASRGQNTGELFF. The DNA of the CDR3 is TGTGCCAGCAGGGGACAGAACACCGGGGAGCTGTTTTTT.

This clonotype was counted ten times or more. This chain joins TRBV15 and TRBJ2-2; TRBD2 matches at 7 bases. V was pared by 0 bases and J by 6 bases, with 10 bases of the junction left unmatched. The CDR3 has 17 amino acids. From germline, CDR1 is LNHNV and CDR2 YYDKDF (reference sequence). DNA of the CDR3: TGTGCCACCAGCAGAGATCGCTTCGCGGGAGTTGCCGGGGAGCTGTTTTTT. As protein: CATSRDRFAGVAGELFF.

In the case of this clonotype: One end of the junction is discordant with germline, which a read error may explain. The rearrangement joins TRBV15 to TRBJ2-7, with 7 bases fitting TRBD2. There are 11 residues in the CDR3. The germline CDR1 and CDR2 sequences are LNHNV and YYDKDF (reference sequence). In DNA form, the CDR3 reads TGTGCCACCAGGCAAGGCAGCGGGACGAATTTC. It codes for CATRQGSGTNF.